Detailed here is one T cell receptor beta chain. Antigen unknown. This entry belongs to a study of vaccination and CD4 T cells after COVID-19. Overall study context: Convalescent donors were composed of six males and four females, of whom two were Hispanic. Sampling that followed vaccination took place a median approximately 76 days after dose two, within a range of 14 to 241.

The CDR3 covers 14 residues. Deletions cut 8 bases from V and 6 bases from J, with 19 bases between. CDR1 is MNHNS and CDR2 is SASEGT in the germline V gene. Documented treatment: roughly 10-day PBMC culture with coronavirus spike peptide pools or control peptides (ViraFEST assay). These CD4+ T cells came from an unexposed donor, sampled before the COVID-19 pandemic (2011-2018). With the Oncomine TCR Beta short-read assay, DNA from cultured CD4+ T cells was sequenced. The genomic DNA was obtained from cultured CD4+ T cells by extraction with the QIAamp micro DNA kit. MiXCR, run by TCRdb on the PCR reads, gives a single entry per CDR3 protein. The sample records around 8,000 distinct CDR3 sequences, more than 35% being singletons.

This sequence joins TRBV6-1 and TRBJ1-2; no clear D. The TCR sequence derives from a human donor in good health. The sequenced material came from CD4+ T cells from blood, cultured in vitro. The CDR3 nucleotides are TGTGCCAGCCGACCGCCAAACCTAAACCATGGCTACACCTTC. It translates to CASRPPNLNHGYTF.